This T cell receptor beta chain was sequenced during a study of vaccination effects on CD4 cells after COVID-19. The ViraFEST assay expanded antigen-specific CD4+ T cells with viral peptide pools before sequencing. Following 10 days of culture, CD4+ T cells were isolated. BNT162b2 vaccine or mRNA-1273 vaccine was given to participants in two doses. Trimming removed 2 bases from V and 4 bases from J; junction bases left unmatched: 7. CDR3 size: 15 residues. Germline V lookup: CDR1 MNHEY, CDR2 SVGEGT. This clone is a singleton in its sample. As yet, its antigen is unknown. The method was immunoSEQ multiplex PCR; TCRdb's version includes in-frame clones alone and lacks a portion of them. The table shows some 30,000 clones, with almost 75% occurring only once.

This sequence was found in a human donor who received a COVID-19 vaccine. The sample here was CD4+ T cells from PBMCs cultured with HCoV-229E spike peptides, taken after COVID-19 vaccination. The V call is TRBV6-2 or TRBV6-3, the J call TRBJ1-1; 7 bases align to TRBD1. The CDR3: CASSYDTGVFTEAFF. The CDR3 coding sequence is TGTGCCAGCAGTTACGATACAGGGGTGTTCACTGAAGCTTTCTTT.